A selection of T cell receptor beta chains follows, all from one sample in a study of blood T cell repertoires in COVID-19. TCRdb keeps only in-frame clones here, not all; method: immunoSEQ multiplex PCR. The sample holds some 58,000 clones, 65% to 90% seen once. Sequencing was performed on peripheral blood. The source of these receptors is a man aged 45-60 years with COVID-19, enrolled during active disease. The CDR3 runs from the conserved cysteine through the conserved F or W. The order of the fields is V gene, clone size, D gene, J gene, CDR3 length, CDR3 protein, CDR3 DNA. The D gene is left open where the match is weak. Clone size is not always given. Where it is, it says once, few, many or a class for expanded clones.

TRBV24-1,.,TRBD1,TRBJ2-3,16,CATSDPRGQSTDTQYF,TGTGCCACCAGTGATCCCAGGGGGCAGAGCACAGATACGCAGTATTTT
TRBV9,.,.,TRBJ1-3,16,CASSTAGGSSGNTIYF,TGTGCCAGCAGTACCGCGGGGGGAAGCTCTGGAAACACCATATATTTT
TRBV30,.,TRBD2,TRBJ2-5,15,CAWSSKLAGSETQYF,TGTGCCTGGAGCTCGAAACTAGCGGGAAGCGAGACCCAGTACTTC
TRBV5-4,.,.,TRBJ2-1,15,CASSLARGAGGLQFF,TGTGCCAGCAGCTTGGCCAGAGGGGCCGGGGGACTGCAGTTCTTC
TRBV27,.,.,TRBJ1-6,14,CASSFLSYNSPLHF,TGTGCCAGCAGTTTCCTCTCCTATAATTCACCCCTCCACTTT
TRBV2,.,.,TRBJ2-5,13,CASSERRIETQYF,TGTGCCAGCAGTGAAAGGAGGATAGAGACCCAGTACTTC
TRBV7-2,.,TRBD2,TRBJ2-1,16,CASSLSGVSSYNEQFF,TGTGCCAGCAGCTTAAGCGGGGTAAGCTCCTACAATGAGCAGTTCTTC
TRBV15,.,TRBD2,TRBJ2-7,16,CATSRAGERDSYEQYF,TGTGCCACCAGTCGGGCTGGCGAGCGGGACTCCTACGAGCAGTACTTC
TRBV29-1,.,TRBD2,TRBJ2-7,12,CSVTAGIYEQYF,TGCAGCGTTACAGCGGGAATCTACGAGCAGTACTTC
TRBV6-5,.,.,TRBJ2-1,15,CASTGSPGSYNEQFF,TGTGCCAGCACTGGGAGCCCCGGCTCCTACAATGAGCAGTTCTTC
TRBV28,once,.,TRBJ1-5,15,CASSSPSGFNQPQHF,TGTGCCAGCAGTTCCCCGTCAGGGTTCAATCAGCCCCAGCATTTT
TRBV18,once,TRBD2,TRBJ2-7,17,CASSPPRGASGSYEQYF,TGTGCCAGCTCACCACCGCGCGGGGCTAGCGGCTCCTACGAGCAGTACTTC
TRBV11-3,once,.,TRBJ2-5,13,CASSLNSQETQYF,TGTGCCAGCAGCTTAAACAGCCAAGAGACCCAGTACTTC
TRBV28,.,TRBD2,TRBJ2-5,15,CASLGVGAGRETQYF,TGTGCCAGCCTCGGAGTAGGGGCCGGGAGGGAGACCCAGTACTTC
TRBV7-3,.,TRBD1,TRBJ2-3,16,CASSWGQGALGDTQYF,TGTGCCAGCAGCTGGGGACAGGGGGCTTTAGGAGATACGCAGTATTTT
TRBV27,.,.,TRBJ1-2,13,CASSLQGSYGYTF,TGTGCCAGCAGTCTACAGGGTTCCTATGGCTACACCTTC
TRBV5-6,.,.,TRBJ2-7,13,CASSYRQAYEQYF,TGTGCCAGCAGCTACCGACAAGCCTACGAGCAGTACTTC
TRBV7-2,.,TRBD2,TRBJ2-3,16,CASSSGLAGATDTQYF,TGTGCCAGCAGCTCGGGACTAGCGGGGGCCACAGATACGCAGTATTTT
TRBV29-1,.,.,TRBJ1-2,12,CSVVVQQDGYTF,TGCAGCGTTGTAGTCCAGCAGGATGGCTACACCTTC